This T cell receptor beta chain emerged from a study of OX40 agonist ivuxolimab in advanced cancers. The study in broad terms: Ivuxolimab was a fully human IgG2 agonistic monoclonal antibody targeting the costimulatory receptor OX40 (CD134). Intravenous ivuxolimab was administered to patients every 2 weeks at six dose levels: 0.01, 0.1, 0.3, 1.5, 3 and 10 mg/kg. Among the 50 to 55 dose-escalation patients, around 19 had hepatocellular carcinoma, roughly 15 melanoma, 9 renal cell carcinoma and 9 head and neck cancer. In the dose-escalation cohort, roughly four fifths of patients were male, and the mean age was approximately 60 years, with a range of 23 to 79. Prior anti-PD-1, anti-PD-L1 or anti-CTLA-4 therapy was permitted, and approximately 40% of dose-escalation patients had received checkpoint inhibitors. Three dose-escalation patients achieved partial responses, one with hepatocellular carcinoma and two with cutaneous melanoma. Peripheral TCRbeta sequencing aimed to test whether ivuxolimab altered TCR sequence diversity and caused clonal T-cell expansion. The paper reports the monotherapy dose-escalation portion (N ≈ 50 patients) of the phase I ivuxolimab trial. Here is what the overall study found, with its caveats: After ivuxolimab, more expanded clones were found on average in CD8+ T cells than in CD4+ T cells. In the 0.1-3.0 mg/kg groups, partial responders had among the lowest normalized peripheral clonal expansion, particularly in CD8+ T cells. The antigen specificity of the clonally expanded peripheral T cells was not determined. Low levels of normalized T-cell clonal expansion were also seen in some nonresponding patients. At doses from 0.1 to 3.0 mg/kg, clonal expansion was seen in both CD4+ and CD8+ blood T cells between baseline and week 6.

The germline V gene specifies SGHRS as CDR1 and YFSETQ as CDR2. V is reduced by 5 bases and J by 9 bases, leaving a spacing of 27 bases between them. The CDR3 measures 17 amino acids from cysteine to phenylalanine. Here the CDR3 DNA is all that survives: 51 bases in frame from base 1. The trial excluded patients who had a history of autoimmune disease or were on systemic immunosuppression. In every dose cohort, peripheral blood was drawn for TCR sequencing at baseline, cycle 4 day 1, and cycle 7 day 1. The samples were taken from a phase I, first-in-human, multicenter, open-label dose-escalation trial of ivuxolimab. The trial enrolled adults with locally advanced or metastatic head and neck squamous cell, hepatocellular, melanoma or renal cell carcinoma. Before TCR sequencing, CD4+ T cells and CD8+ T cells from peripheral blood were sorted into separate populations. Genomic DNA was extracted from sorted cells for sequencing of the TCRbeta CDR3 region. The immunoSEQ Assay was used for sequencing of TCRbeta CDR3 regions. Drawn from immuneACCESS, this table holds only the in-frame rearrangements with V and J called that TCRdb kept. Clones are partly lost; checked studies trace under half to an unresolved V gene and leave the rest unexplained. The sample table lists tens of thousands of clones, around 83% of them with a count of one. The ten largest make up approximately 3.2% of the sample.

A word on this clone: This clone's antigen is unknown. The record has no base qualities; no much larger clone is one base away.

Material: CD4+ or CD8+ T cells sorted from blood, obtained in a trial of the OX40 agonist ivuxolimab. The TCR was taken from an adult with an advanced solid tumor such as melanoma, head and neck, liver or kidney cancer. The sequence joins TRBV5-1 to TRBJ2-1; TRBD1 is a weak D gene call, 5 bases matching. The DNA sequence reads TGCGCCAGCAGTTGGGGCCGGCTTTTCCAGGGTGGTGGTGAGCAGTTCTTC. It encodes CASSWGRLFQGGGEQFF.